This T cell receptor (beta chain) is from a study of T cell repertoires in ileal Crohn's disease. In germline, CDR1 is LNHDA, CDR2 SQIVND (reference sequence). With 1 base clipped from V and 9 bases from J, the junction kept 9 bases outside the gene matches. This CDR3 has 17 amino acids. Study-wide results and caveats: Clonal expansions were more frequent in active smokers than non-smokers at surgery.

The time point denotes: neoterminal ileum biopsy at postoperative endoscopy, about 6 months after surgery. Concerning this clone itself: The target antigen is unknown.

Using immunoSEQ multiplex PCR, the repertoire was profiled, and TCRdb retains in-frame clones only, with some absent. The table has some 16,000 clones, 72% seen once. The gene calls are TRBV19 and TRBJ2-1; 13 positions match TRBD2. Specimen: ileal tissue. The clonotype was recovered from an adult with Crohn's disease. CDR3 DNA: TGTGCCAGTAGTATAGGACTAGCGGGAGGTACTATGACTGAGCAGTTCTTC. This translates into CASSIGLAGGTMTEQFF.